The present entry profiles one T cell receptor (beta chain) with its context. This record belongs to a study of blood T cell repertoires in COVID-19. Under the authors' procedure: How many nucleated cells were present was estimated from reference gene primer amplification. Sequenced by immunoSEQ multiplex PCR; TCRdb stores in-frame clones only, minus some. V and J calls and clone size follow that table, whereas D and trimming were derived from the DNA. The sample gives some 130,000 clones, approximately 80% of which show up once; just over 6% is in the top ten. The study recruited people aged about 18 to 95 years across roughly 23 US areas. All recovered Cohort 3 donors got two negative PCRs, got clearance, or saw symptom resolution. This CDR3 has 13 amino acids. The germline gives CDR1 SGHRS, CDR2 YFSETQ. The V end was cut by 2 bases, the J end by 5 bases, with 10 bases between.

This clonotype was sampled from a woman between 45 and 60 years old who had recovered from COVID-19. The sample was PBMCs or T cells enriched from blood (not recorded which). This sequence joins TRBV5-1 and TRBJ2-5, with TRBD2 as a possible D gene (5 bases). CDR3 loop: CASSFGPGETQYF. The CDR3 nucleotides read TGCGCCAGCAGCTTCGGCCCGGGGGAGACCCAGTACTTC.